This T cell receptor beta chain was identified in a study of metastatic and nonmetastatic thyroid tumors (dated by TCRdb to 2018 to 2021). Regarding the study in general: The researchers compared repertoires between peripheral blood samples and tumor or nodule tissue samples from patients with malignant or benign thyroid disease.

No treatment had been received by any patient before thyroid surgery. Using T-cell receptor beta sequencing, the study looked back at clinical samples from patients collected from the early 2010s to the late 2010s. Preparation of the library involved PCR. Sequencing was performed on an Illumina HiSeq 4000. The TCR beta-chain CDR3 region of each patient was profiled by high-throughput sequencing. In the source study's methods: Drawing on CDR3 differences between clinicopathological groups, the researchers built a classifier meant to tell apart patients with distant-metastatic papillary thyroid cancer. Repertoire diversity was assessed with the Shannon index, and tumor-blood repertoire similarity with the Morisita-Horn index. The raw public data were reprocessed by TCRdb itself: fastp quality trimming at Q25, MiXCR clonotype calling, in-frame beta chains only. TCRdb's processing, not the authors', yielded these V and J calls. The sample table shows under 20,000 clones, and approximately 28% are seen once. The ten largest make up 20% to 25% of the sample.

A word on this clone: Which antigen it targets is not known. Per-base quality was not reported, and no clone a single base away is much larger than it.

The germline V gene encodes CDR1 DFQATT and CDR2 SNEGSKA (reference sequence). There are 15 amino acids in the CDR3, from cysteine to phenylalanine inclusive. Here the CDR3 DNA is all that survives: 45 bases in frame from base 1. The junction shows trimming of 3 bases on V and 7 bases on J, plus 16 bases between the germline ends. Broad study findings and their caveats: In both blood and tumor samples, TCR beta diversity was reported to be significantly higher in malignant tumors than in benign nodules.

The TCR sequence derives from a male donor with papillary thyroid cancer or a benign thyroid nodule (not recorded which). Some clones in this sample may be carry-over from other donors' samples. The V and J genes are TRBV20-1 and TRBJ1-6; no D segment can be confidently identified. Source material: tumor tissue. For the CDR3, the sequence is CSASPIQGWNSPLHF. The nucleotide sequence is TGCAGTGCTAGTCCCATTCAAGGCTGGAATTCACCCCTCCACTTT.